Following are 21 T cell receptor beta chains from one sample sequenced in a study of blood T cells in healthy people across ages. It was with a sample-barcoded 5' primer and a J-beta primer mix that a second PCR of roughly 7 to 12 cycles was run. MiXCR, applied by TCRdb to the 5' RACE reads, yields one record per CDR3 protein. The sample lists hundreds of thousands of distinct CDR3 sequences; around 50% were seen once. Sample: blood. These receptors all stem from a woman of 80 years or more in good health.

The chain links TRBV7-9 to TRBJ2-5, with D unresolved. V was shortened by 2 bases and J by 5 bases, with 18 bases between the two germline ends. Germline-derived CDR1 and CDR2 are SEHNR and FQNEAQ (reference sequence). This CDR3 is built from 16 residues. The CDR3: CASSLLGLAPRETQYF. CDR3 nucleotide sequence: TGTGCCAGCAGCTTACTCGGCTTAGCTCCCAGGGAGACCCAGTACTTC.

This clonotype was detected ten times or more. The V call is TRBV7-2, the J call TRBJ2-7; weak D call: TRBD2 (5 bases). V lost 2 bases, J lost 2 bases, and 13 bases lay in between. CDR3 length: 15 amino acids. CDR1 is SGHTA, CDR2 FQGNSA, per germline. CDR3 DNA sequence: TGTGCCAGCAGCTTAAACGGGATCGGAACCTACGAGCAGTACTTC. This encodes CASSLNGIGTYEQYF.

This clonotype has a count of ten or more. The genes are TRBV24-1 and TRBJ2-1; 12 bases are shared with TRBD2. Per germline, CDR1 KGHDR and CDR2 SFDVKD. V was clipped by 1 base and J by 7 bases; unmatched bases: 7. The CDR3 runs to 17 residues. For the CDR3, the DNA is TGTGCCACCAGTGATTTTACGGCTAGCGGGAGGGTAAATGAGCAGTTCTTC. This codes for CATSDFTASGRVNEQFF.

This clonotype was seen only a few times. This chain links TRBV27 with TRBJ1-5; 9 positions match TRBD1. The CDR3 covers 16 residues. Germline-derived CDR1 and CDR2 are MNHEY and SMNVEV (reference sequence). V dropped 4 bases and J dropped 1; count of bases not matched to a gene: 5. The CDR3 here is CASSSRTGVSNQPQHF. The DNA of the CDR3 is TGTGCCAGCAGTTCACGGACAGGGGTCAGCAATCAGCCCCAGCATTTT.

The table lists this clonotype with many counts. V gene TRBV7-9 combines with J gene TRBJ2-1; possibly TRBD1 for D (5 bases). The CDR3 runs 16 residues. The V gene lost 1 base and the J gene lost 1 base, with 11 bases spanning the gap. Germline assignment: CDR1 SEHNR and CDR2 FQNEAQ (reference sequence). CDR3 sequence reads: CASSLGGRASYNEQFF. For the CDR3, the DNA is TGTGCCAGCAGCTTAGGTGGCAGGGCTTCCTACAATGAGCAGTTCTTC.

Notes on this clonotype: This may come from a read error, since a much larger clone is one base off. CDR3 region: CPSSSTRDFQYF. CDR3 bases: TGTCCCAGCAGCTCAACCCGGGACTTTCAGTACTTC. This chain connects TRBV7-2 to TRBJ2-5; maybe TRBD2 (6 bases). The CDR3 has 12 residues. CDR1 is SGHTA, CDR2 FQGNSA, per germline.

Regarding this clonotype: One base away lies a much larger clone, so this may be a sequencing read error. The CDR3 here is CASSLVVADKGYEQYF. DNA for the CDR3: TGTGCCAGCAGCTTAGTAGTAGCCGACAAGGGCTACGAGCAGTACTTC. The chain has TRBV7-2 and TRBJ2-7; D is ambiguous. V was clipped by 1 base and J by 3 bases, with 16 bases between them. CDR1 SGHTA and CDR2 FQGNSA come from the germline V gene. This CDR3 is 16 amino acids long. The whole variable domain, filled in from reference TRBV7-2 and TRBJ2-7, reads GAGVSQSPSNKVTEKGKDVELRCDPISGHTALYWYRQSLGQGLEFLIYFQGNSAPDKSGLPSDRFSAERTGGSVSTLTIQRTQQEDSAVYLCASSLVVADKGYEQYFGPGTRLTVT.

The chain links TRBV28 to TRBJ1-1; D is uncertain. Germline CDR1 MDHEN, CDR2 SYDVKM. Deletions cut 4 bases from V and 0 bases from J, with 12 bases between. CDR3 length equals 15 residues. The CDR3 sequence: CASSWAATMNTEAFF. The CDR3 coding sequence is TGTGCCAGCAGTTGGGCAGCTACCATGAACACTGAAGCTTTCTTT.

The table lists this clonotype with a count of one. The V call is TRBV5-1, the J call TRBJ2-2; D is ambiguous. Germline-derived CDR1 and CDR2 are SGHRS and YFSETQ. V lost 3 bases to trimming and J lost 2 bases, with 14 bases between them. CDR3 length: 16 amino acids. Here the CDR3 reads CASSYTLIENTGELFF. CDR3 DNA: TGCGCCAGCAGCTATACACTAATTGAAAACACCGGGGAGCTGTTTTTT. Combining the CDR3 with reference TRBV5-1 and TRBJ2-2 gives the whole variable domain KAGVTQTPRYLIKTRGQQVTLSCSPISGHRSVSWYQQTPGQGLQFLFEYFSETQRNKGNFPGRFSGRQFSNSRSEMNVSTLELGDSALYLCASSYTLIENTGELFFGEGSRLTVL.

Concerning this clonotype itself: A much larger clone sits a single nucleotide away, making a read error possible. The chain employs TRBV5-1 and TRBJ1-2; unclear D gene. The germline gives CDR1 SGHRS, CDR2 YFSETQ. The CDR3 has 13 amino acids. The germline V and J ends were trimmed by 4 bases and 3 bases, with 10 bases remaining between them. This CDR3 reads CASSVQADYGYTF. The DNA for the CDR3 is TGCGCCAGCAGCGTGCAAGCAGACTATGGCTACACCTTC.

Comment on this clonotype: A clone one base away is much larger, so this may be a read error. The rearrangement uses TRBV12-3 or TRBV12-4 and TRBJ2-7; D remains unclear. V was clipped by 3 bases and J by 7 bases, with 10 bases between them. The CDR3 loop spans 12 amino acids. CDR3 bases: TGTGCCAGCAGTTTGTGGCTAAGAGAGCAGTACTTC. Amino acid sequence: CASSLWLREQYF.

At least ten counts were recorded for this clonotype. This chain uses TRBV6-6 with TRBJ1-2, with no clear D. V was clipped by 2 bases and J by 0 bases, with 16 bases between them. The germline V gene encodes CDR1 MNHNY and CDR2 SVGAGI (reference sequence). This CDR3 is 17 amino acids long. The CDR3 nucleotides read TGTGCCAGCAGTTACAGGTTCCTGGCAGCTTCTAACTATGGCTACACCTTC. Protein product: CASSYRFLAASNYGYTF.

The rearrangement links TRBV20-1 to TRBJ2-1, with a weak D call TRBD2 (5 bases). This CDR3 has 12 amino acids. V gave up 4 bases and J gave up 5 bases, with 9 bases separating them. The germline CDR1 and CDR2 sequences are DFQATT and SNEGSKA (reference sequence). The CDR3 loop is CSATERDNEQFF. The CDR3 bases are TGCAGTGCTACCGAGAGGGACAATGAGCAGTTCTTC.

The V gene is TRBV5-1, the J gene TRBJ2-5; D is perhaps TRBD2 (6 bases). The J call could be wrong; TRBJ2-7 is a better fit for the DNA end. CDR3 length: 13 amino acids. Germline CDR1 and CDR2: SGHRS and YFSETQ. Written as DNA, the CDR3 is TGCGCCAGCAGATCGGGGATGCGGGGCGAGCAGTACTTC. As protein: CASRSGMRGEQYF.

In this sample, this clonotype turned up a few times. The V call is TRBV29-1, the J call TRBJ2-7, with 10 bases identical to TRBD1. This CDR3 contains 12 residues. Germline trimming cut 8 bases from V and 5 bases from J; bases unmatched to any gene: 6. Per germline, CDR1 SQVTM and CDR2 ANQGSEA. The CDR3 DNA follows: TGCAGCTCTAGACAGGGGGCGAACGAGCAGTACTTC. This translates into CSSRQGANEQYF.

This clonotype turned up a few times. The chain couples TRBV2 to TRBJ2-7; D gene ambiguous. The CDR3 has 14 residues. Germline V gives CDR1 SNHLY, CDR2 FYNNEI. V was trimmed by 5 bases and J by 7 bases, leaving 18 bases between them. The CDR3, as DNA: TGTGCCAGCAGTCTCCACCGTATCATAGATGAGCAGTACTTC. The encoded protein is CASSLHRIIDEQYF.

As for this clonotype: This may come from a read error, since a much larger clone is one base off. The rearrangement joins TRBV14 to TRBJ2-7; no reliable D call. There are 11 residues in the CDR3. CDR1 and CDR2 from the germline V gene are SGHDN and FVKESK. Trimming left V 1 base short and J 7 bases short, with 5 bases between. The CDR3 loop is CASSQGWEQYF. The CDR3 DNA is TGTGCCAGCAGCCAAGGTTGGGAGCAGTACTTC.

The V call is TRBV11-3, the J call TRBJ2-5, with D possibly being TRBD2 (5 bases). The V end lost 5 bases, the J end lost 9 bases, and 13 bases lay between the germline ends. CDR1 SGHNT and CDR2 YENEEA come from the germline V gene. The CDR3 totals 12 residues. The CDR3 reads CASSTHSGAQYF. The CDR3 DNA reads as TGTGCCAGCAGCACCCACTCCGGGGCCCAGTACTTC.

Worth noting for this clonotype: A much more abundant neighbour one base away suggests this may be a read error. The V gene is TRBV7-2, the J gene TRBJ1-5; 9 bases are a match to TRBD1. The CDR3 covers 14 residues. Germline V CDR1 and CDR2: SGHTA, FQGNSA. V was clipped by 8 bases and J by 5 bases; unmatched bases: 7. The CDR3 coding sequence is TGTGCCAGCGGCGCCGGGACAGGGTATCAGCCCCAGCATTTT. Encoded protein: CASGAGTGYQPQHF.

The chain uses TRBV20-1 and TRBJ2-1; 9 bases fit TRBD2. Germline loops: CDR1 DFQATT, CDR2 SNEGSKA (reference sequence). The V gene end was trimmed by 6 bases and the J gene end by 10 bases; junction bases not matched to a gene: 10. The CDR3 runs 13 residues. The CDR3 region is CSAEGGGACEQFF. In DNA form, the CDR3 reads TGCAGTGCCGAGGGCGGGGGGGCCTGCGAGCAGTTCTTC.

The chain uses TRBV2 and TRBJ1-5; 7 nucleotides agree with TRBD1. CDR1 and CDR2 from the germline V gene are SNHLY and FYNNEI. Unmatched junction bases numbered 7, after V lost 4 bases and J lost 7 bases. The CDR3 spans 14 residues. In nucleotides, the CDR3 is TGTGCCAGCAGTGTCAGACAGGGAAGACAGCCCCAGCATTTT. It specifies CASSVRQGRQPQHF. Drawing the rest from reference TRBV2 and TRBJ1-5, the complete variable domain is EPEVTQTPSHQVTQMGQEVILRCVPISNHLYFYWYRQILGQKVEFLVSFYNNEISEKSEIFDDQFSVERPDGSNFTLKIRSTKLEDSAMYFCASSVRQGRQPQHFGDGTRLSIL.